Listed here is a single TCR beta chain. This clone was seen a single time. Its antigen is unknown. The input lacks base qualities; no much larger clone sits a single base away. This specimen belongs to a study of PD-1 blockade in classical Hodgkin lymphoma (dated by TCRdb to between 2020 and 2021). For the study in its entirety: Nivolumab dosing was 3 mg/kg intravenously every 2 weeks, continuing until either disease progression or unacceptable toxicity. A peripheral blood immune signature of response to PD-1 blockade in classical Hodgkin lymphoma was defined using TCR beta sequencing and CyTOF.

The full study reports these points: Lower diversity was seen in patients whose nivolumab began less than 1 year after ASCT, and these patients were left out of later analyses so that immune reconstitution would not confound the results. The study was limited to a single clinical trial cohort, and causes of repertoire differences, possibly disease activity or prior therapy, remained undefined. A significant rise by C4D1 was seen in CD4+ but not CD8+ TCR diversity (p=0.0027 vs p=0.16), with the rise being most apparent in complete responders (p=0.02). Baseline TCR diversity was reported to be lower in newly diagnosed patients than in healthy donors and to be lower still in relapsed/refractory patients. Trial patients achieving complete response had baseline diversity similar to newly diagnosed patients, whereas partial responders and progressors had significantly lower diversity.

The Qiagen DNeasy kit was used to extract genomic DNA both from unsorted PBMCs and from the negatively selected CD4+ and CD8+ fractions. Using primers that anneal to V and J segments, immunoSEQ multiplex PCR amplified the TCR beta CDR3 regions. A synthetic immune receptor repertoire was used to minimize amplification bias, and any remaining bias was removed computationally after sequencing. In the original analysis: Repertoire diversity was quantified as the Shannon entropy index using custom Python scripts. Unsorted, CD4+ and CD8+ repertoires were analyzed separately, except in combined analyses where CD4+ and CD8+ sequences were merged in silico. A clone was considered expanded if an increase in frequency of at least 2-fold after treatment relative to C1D1 was found, and a pseudocount of 0.5 was applied to clones undetected at baseline. Singleton clones were defined as clones with 0 or 1 copy at C1D1, and non-singleton clones were defined as clones with 2 or more copies. Clones expanded in unsorted samples were assigned a CD4+, CD8+ or unknown annotation through matching of protein sequences in sorted samples from the same patient. Diversity changes from C1D1 to C4D1 were tested in paired samples using Wilcoxon tests. TCRdb took over this immuneACCESS table, retaining in-frame rearrangements with V and J assigned. Such tables are incomplete; in checked studies, under half of the missing clones stem from an unresolved V gene, and the remainder is unexplained. D and trimming were read from the DNA, whereas the V and J calls and clone size are those reported in that table. For this sample there are approximately 57,000 clones; less than 95% appear just once. The ten largest clones capture about 10% of the sample.

The CDR3 runs 16 amino acids, cysteine and phenylalanine included. The retained sequence is limited to the CDR3, 48 bases, with the frame set at the first base. V loses 4 bases at its end and J loses 5 bases; junction bases beyond the gene matches: 12. CDR1 SGDLS and CDR2 YYNGEE are derived from the germline V gene. The intended sense of this specimen's time point label: cycle 2 day 1 (C2D1) of nivolumab. Relapse after autologous stem cell transplantation had occurred in all trial patients, and cohorts A, B and C were distinguished by prior brentuximab vedotin exposure. A total of roughly 60 patients with relapsed/refractory classical Hodgkin lymphoma made up the trial cohort, and each patient's best overall response was complete response, partial response or progressive disease. In the multi-cohort phase II CheckMate 205 trial, trial patients received single-agent nivolumab. An independent review committee assessed best overall response using the 2007 International Working Group response criteria. Trial PBMCs were obtained immediately prior to nivolumab initiation (C1D1) and on therapy at cycle 2 day 1 and cycle 4 day 1. Peripheral blood was collected in 8 mL Vacutainer Cell Preparation Tubes, from which PBMCs were isolated by centrifugation and then cryopreserved.

The rearranged segments are TRBV9 and TRBJ2-5, with 9 central nucleotides matching TRBD1. The starting material was peripheral blood mononuclear cells (PBMCs), obtained before the second cycle of nivolumab. The clonotype comes from a human donor with classical Hodgkin lymphoma. Here the CDR3 is given as CASSLGGTGLLETQYF. The DNA reads TGTGCCAGCAGCCTAGGAGGGACAGGGCTATTGGAGACCCAGTACTTC.